Listed below are T cell receptor beta chains from one sample, sequenced in a study of shared clonotypes between healthy human individuals. TCRdb's table, derived via immunoSEQ multiplex PCR, lists solely in-frame clones and lacks some. The data show 760,000 or so clones, about 96% seen once. Sequencing was carried out using naive CD8+ T cells sorted from blood. The source is a man younger than 45 in good health. The CDR3 runs from the conserved cysteine through the conserved F or W. The D gene is left open where the match is weak. Size is omitted from some rows. Given values are once, few, many or a class for expanded clones.

v_call	clone_size	d_call	j_call	cdr3_nt	cdr3_aa
TRBV9	NA	NA	TRBJ2-6	TGTGCCAGCAGCCTCAGAGGACAGATAAGCTCTGGGGCCAACGTCCTGACTTTC	CASSLRGQISSGANVLTF
TRBV4-1	NA	TRBD1	TRBJ2-7	TGCGCCAGCAGCCAAGACAGGGGGCGCATGTACGAGCAGTACTTC	CASSQDRGRMYEQYF
TRBV7-2	NA	NA	TRBJ2-7	TGTGCCAGCAGCTTAGAGACCTACGAGCAGTACTTC	CASSLETYEQYF
TRBV10-3	NA	TRBD1	TRBJ2-6	TGTGCCATCAGCTTCACCGGGACAGGGCTCTCTGGGGCCAACGTCCTGACTTTC	CAISFTGTGLSGANVLTF
TRBV9	NA	NA	TRBJ1-2	TGTGCCAGCAGCGACGACAGCTACCATGGCTACACCTTC	CASSDDSYHGYTF
TRBV19	NA	NA	TRBJ2-7	TGTGCCAGTAGTAGCTACGGTGGCGAGCAGTACTTC	CASSSYGGEQYF
TRBV10-1	NA	NA	TRBJ2-3	TGCGCCAGCAGTGGGGACTCCTTCGGCACAGATACGCAGTATTTT	CASSGDSFGTDTQYF
TRBV27	NA	NA	TRBJ2-7	TGTGCCAGCAGTTTATCCCCCAGCTCCTACGAGCAGTACTTC	CASSLSPSSYEQYF
TRBV7-8	NA	NA	TRBJ2-7	TGTGCCAGCAGCTTAGCGCCAGGTATTTCCTACGAGCAGTACTTC	CASSLAPGISYEQYF
TRBV11-3	NA	NA	TRBJ2-7	TGTGCCAGCAGCTTAGATCCTACGGTTCGTCATGGAGACGAGCAGTACTTC	CASSLDPTVRHGDEQYF
TRBV18	NA	NA	TRBJ1-1	TGTGCCAGCTCACCTAAGGACAAATTGAACACTGAAGCTTTCTTT	CASSPKDKLNTEAFF
TRBV11-2	NA	TRBD1	TRBJ2-7	TGTGCCAGCAGCTTAGGGACAGGGGGCTACGAGCAGTACTTC	CASSLGTGGYEQYF
TRBV10-1	NA	NA	TRBJ2-7	TGCGCCAGCAGTGACAGCCCCTCTCGTGAGCAGTACTTC	CASSDSPSREQYF
TRBV27	NA	NA	TRBJ2-7	TGTGCCAGCAGTTTAAAAGCGGGCTACGAGCAGTACTTC	CASSLKAGYEQYF
TRBV7-9	NA	NA	TRBJ1-1	TGTGCCAGCAGCGCTGGTTTGGGCTTGAACACTGAAGCTTTCTTT	CASSAGLGLNTEAFF
TRBV7-9	NA	NA	TRBJ1-5	TGTGCCAGCAGCTTCACGGGGAATGATCAGCCCCAGCATTTT	CASSFTGNDQPQHF
TRBV5-6	NA	NA	TRBJ2-3	TGTGCCAGCAGGGTGGCGCGGGTTAGTACAGATACGCAGTATTTT	CASRVARVSTDTQYF
TRBV4-1	NA	NA	TRBJ1-1	TGCGCCAGCAGCCAAAAATCGGGAGACCTCGATCTTGTCTTT	CASSQKSGDLDLVF
TRBV7-9	NA	TRBD1	TRBJ2-1	TGTGCCAGCAGCGACCGGGACAGCTCCTACAATGAGCAGTTCTTC	CASSDRDSSYNEQFF
TRBV27	NA	NA	TRBJ1-5	TGTGCCAGCAGTTATACGGCCTATCAGCCCCAGCATTTT	CASSYTAYQPQHF
TRBV9	NA	NA	TRBJ2-7	TGTGCCAGCAGCGTAGACGGCAGCTTCTCCTACGAGCAGTACTTC	CASSVDGSFSYEQYF
TRBV27	NA	NA	TRBJ2-3	TGTGCCAGCTGGGACGCAGATACGCAGTATTTT	CASWDADTQYF
TRBV6-5	NA	NA	TRBJ2-1	TGTGCCAGCAGTCCGGATCAAAGGGGCAATGAGCAGTTCTTC	CASSPDQRGNEQFF
TRBV9	NA	TRBD2	TRBJ2-3	TGTGCCAGCAGCACTAGCGGGAGCACAGATACGCAGTATTTT	CASSTSGSTDTQYF
TRBV4-1	NA	NA	TRBJ1-2	TGCGCCAGCAGCCAAGATCATTGGGGGGCCTATGGCTACACCTTC	CASSQDHWGAYGYTF
TRBV2	NA	TRBD1	TRBJ2-1	TGTGCCAGCAGCGAAACTGGGACAGGGGCGTACAATGAGCAGTTCTTC	CASSETGTGAYNEQFF
TRBV19	NA	NA	TRBJ1-5	TGTGCCAGTAGTCCACGGGCCCTAGAGTATGTAAGCAATCAGCCCCAGCATTTT	CASSPRALEYVSNQPQHF
TRBV6-1	NA	NA	TRBJ1-5	TGTGCCAGCAGTGAGGTGGACAGTAGCAATCAGCCCCAGCATTTT	CASSEVDSSNQPQHF
TRBV2	NA	NA	TRBJ1-2	TGTGCCAGCAGAGGGACCATCGGCGGCTACACCTTC	CASRGTIGGYTF
TRBV7-2	NA	NA	TRBJ2-7	TGTGCCAGCAGCTTTCCGGGACGGAACTACGAGCAGTACTTC	CASSFPGRNYEQYF
TRBV5-4	NA	NA	TRBJ2-5	TGTGCCAGCAATATTAGGGGCCAGGAGACCCAGTACTTC	CASNIRGQETQYF
TRBV7-8	once	NA	TRBJ2-7	TGTGCCAGCAGCTTAGAAGCATCCGGGGTCCTGGGTTTATACGAGCAGTACTTC	CASSLEASGVLGLYEQYF
TRBV4-3	NA	TRBD2	TRBJ2-2	TGCGCCAGCAGGGGACTAGCGGGAGGGGGCGGGGAGCTGTTTTTT	CASRGLAGGGGELFF
TRBV5-1	few	TRBD1	TRBJ2-5	TGCGCCAGCACCCCGGGACAGGGGGAAGAGACCCAGTACTTC	CASTPGQGEETQYF
TRBV21-1	NA	NA	TRBJ2-7	TGTGCCAGCAGCGGACTGGGAAAGGGGGACGAGCAGTACTTC	CASSGLGKGDEQYF
TRBV28	NA	NA	TRBJ2-1	TGTGCCAGCAATTTAGCGGAGAGCTCCTACAATGAGCAGTTCTTC	CASNLAESSYNEQFF